This T cell receptor beta chain originates from a study of blood T cell repertoires in COVID-19 (dated by TCRdb to 2020 to 2021). With regard to the full study: Samples covering the acute and convalescent phases of COVID-19 were provided by collaborators in the United States, Italy and Spain. The dataset comprised deeply sampled blood TCRbeta repertoires from subjects exposed to, actively infected with, or recovered from COVID-19. The repertoires were released in a freely available public database intended as a resource for research on the immune response to SARS-CoV-2. A de-identified subject ID, COVID-19 status, age in years and sex were almost always included in the sample metadata. The material from the prospective study consisted of cDNA or gDNA derived from T cells, B-cell-depleted T cells, or PBMCs. Samples came from the ongoing ImmuneRACE study (first 160 participants) plus 1,254 subjects from 6 global collaborators. Where available, HLA class I and class II types were taken from metadata supplied by the sample provider and were not determined by assay-based typing.

Concerning this clone: Its antigen is currently not known. No much larger clone is present one base from it, and per-base qualities are unavailable.

CDR1 and CDR2, looked up from the germline V gene, are WSHSY and SAAADI. The CDR3 contains 14 residues, cysteine and phenylalanine counted. Only the CDR3 DNA is retained, 42 bases long and in frame from the first base. The trim is 3 bases for V and 0 bases for J, with a gap of 8 bases between the germline ends. Results and caveats for the whole study, not just this receptor: How much clinical and demographic metadata was included differed by source and by participant, and the metadata was provided uncurated.

TCRbeta CDR3 regions were amplified from genomic DNA by means of the immunoSEQ Assay, a bias-controlled multiplex PCR. The paper's processing steps were these. Within the assay, amplification of reference gene primers was used to estimate how many nucleated cells each sample contained. To quantify the absolute abundance of each unique TCRbeta CDR3 rearrangement, sequence reads were collapsed and filtered. For each sample, productive Simpson clonality was calculated by taking the square root of Simpson's diversity index across productive rearrangements. This is the immuneACCESS table as TCRdb keeps it, with only in-frame sequences that have V and J called. A part of the clones is gone; compared with another copy, unresolved V genes explain less than half, and the rest is unexplained. The V and J calls and clone size were taken over from that table, and D and trimming were inferred from the DNA. The sample table lists approximately 180,000 clones, roughly 89% of them with a count of one. Jointly, the top ten make up 1.5% to 2% of the sample.

Collaborating institutions collected whole blood in K2EDTA tubes following their own protocols. For TCRbeta analysis, collaborators shipped samples in one of three forms: frozen whole blood, isolated PBMCs, or DNA extracted from either of those sample types. The sample consisted of peripheral blood. The TCR was taken from a woman in her fifties or sixties with acute or convalescent COVID-19. The rearrangement joined TRBV10-2 to TRBJ1-1, with TRBD1 tentatively as D gene (5 bases match). The CDR3 region has the sequence CASSEPGMNTEAFF. The nucleotide sequence is given as TGCGCCAGCAGTGAACCAGGGATGAACACTGAAGCTTTCTTT.